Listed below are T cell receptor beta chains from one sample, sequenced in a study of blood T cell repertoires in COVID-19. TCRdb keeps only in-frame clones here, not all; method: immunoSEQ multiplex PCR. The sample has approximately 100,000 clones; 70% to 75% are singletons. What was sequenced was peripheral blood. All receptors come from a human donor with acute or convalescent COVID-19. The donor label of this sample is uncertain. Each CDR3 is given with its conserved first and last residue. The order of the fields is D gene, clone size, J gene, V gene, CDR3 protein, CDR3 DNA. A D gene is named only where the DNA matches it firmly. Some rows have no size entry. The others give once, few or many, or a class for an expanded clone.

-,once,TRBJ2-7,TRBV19,CASSIDLLGHHEQYF,TGTGCCAGTAGTATAGATCTATTGGGGCACCACGAGCAGTACTTC
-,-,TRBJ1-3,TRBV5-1,CASSPFQAGNTIYF,TGCGCCAGCAGCCCATTCCAGGCTGGAAACACCATATATTTT
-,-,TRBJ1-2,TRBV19,CASSIEHGKNYGYTF,TGTGCCAGTAGTATAGAACACGGGAAGAACTATGGCTACACCTTC
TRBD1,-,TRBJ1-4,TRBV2,CASRDRVWEKLFF,TGTGCCAGCCGGGACAGGGTTTGGGAAAAACTGTTTTTT
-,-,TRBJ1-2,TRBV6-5,CASSTSGGAVYGYTF,TGTGCCAGCAGTACCAGCGGGGGGGCCGTCTATGGCTACACCTTC
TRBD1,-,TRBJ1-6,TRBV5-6,CASSRTGSNSPLHF,TGTGCCAGCAGCCGGACAGGGAGCAATTCACCCCTCCACTTT
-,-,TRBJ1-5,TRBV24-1,CATSEGNQGGVQPQHF,TGTGCCACCAGTGAGGGCAATCAGGGAGGTGTTCAGCCCCAGCATTTT
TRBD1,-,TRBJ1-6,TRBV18,CASSPFGQGSSPLHF,TGTGCCAGCTCACCTTTTGGACAGGGAAGTTCACCCCTCCACTTT
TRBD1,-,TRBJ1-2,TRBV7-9,CASSFTGADGYTF,TGTGCCAGCAGCTTTACAGGGGCCGATGGCTACACCTTC
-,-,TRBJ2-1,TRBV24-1,CATSDLLHGEQFF,TGTGCCACCAGTGATCTACTTCACGGGGAGCAGTTCTTC
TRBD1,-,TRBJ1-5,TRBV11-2,CASSFGTGGNQPQHF,TGTGCCAGCAGCTTTGGGACAGGGGGCAATCAGCCCCAGCATTTT
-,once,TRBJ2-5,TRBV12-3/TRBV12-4,CASSSRATETQYF,TGTGCCAGCAGTTCCCGAGCGACTGAGACCCAGTACTTC
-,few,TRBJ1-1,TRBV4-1,CASSQAGGVAFF,TGCGCCAGCAGCCAAGCGGGCGGGGTGGCTTTCTTT
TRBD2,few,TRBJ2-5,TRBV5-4,CASSLGGLAGVRETQYF,TGTGCCAGCAGCTTGGGGGGACTAGCCGGAGTACGAGAGACCCAGTACTTC
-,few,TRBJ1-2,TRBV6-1,CASSEFYRNYGYTF,TGTGCCAGCAGTGAATTCTACAGAAACTATGGCTACACCTTC
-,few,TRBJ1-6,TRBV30,CAWMGTGGSPLHF,TGTGCCTGGATGGGGACTGGGGGTTCACCCCTCCACTTT
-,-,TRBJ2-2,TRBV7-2,CASSSLLGGGELFF,TGTGCCAGCAGCTCACTCCTAGGTGGGGGGGAGCTGTTTTTT
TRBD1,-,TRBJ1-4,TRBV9,CASSFGTGNEKLFF,TGTGCCAGCAGCTTCGGGACAGGGAATGAAAAACTGTTTTTT
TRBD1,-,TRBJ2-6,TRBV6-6,CASSPGQFYSGANVLTF,TGTGCCAGCAGTCCGGGACAGTTTTATTCTGGGGCCAACGTCCTGACTTTC
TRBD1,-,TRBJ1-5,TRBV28,CASSTPGQGNQPQHF,TGTGCCAGCAGTACGCCGGGACAGGGCAATCAGCCCCAGCATTTT
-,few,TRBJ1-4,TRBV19,CASSTVWTNEKLFF,TGTGCCAGTAGTACAGTGTGGACTAATGAAAAACTGTTTTTT
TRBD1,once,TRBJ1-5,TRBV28,CASSFLGQGRHLSRSNQPQHF,TGTGCCAGCAGTTTTTTAGGACAGGGCCGCCACCTATCTAGAAGCAATCAGCCCCAGCATTTT
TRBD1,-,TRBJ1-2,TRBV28,CASSRQGSLGYTF,TGTGCCAGCAGCCGACAGGGATCGCTTGGCTACACCTTC
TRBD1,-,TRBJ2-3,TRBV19,CATWDRVTDTQYF,TGTGCCACCTGGGACAGAGTCACAGATACGCAGTATTTT
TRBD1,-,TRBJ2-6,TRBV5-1,CASSFVLPTGQGASGANVLTF,TGCGCCAGCAGCTTTGTGCTCCCCACCGGACAGGGGGCCTCCGGGGCCAACGTCCTGACTTTC
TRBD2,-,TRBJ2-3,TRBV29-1,CSVVWGGDTQYF,TGCAGCGTTGTTTGGGGGGGAGATACGCAGTATTTT
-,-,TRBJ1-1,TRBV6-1,CASSGEGQIPFTEAFF,TGTGCCAGCAGTGGGGAAGGACAGATACCTTTCACTGAAGCTTTCTTT
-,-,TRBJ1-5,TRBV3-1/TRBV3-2,CASSQGRQPNQPQHF,TGTGCCAGCAGCCAAGGGAGACAGCCCAATCAGCCCCAGCATTTT
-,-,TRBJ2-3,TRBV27,CASRGGHYHTDTQYF,TGTGCCAGCAGGGGCGGACACTACCACACAGATACGCAGTATTTT
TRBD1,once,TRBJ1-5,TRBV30,CAWSVGTALWGPQHF,TGTGCCTGGAGTGTGGGGACAGCTTTGTGGGGACCCCAGCATTTT
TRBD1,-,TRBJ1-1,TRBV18,CASSPSDRLNTEAFF,TGTGCCAGCTCACCCTCGGACAGGCTGAACACTGAAGCTTTCTTT
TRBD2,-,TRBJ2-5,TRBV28,CASSLGTSLGLGETQYF,TGTGCCAGCAGTTTGGGGACTAGCCTTGGGCTAGGCGAGACCCAGTACTTC
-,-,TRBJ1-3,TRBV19,CASTKLGNTIYF,TGTGCCAGTACCAAACTTGGAAACACCATATATTTT
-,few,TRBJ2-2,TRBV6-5,CASSYSRLNTGELFF,TGTGCCAGCAGTTACTCGAGACTTAACACCGGGGAGCTGTTTTTT
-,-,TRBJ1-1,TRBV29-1,CSVGDRQGNTEAFF,TGCAGCGTTGGCGATCGGCAGGGGAACACTGAAGCTTTCTTT
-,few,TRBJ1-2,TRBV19,CASSQQFTGHGYTF,TGTGCCAGTAGCCAGCAATTTACAGGGCACGGCTACACCTTC
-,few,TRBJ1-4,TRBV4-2,CASSPQGRGLGATNEKLFF,TGTGCCAGCAGCCCACAAGGACGAGGCTTAGGGGCAACTAATGAAAAACTGTTTTTT
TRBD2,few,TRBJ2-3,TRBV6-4,CASSVGLADTDTQYF,TGTGCCAGCAGTGTAGGACTAGCGGACACAGATACGCAGTATTTT
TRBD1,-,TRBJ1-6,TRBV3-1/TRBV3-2,CASSQGLGGRLNSPLHF,TGTGCCAGCAGCCAAGGTTTAGGGGGCCGTTTAAATTCACCCCTCCACTTT
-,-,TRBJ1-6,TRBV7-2,CASSRRDIDNSPLHF,TGTGCCAGCAGCAGACGGGACATCGACAATTCACCCCTCCACTTT
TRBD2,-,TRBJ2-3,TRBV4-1,CASSQGGGAGRGKDTQYF,TGCGCCAGCAGCCAGGGGGGTGGAGCGGGGAGGGGTAAAGATACGCAGTATTTT
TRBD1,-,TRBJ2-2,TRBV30,CAWSAGTVGTGELFF,TGTGCCTGGAGTGCCGGGACAGTGGGCACCGGGGAGCTGTTTTTT
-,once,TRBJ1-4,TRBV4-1,CASSQVLGAIDEKLFF,TGCGCCAGCAGCCAAGTGTTGGGGGCTATAGATGAAAAACTGTTTTTT
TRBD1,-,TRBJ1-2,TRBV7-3,CASSSTGGSGYTF,TGTGCCAGCAGCTCGACAGGGGGCTCTGGCTACACCTTC
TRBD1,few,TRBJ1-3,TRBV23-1,CASSHYRDRVGNTIYF,TGCGCCAGCAGTCATTACCGGGACAGGGTCGGAAACACCATATATTTT